This TCR beta chain originates from a study of blood T cell repertoires in COVID-19. About the study: Acute and convalescent COVID-19 samples came from the United States, Italy and Spain. Sources were T cells, B-cell-depleted T cells, or PBMCs; the material itself was cDNA or gDNA.

Study processing details: Amplification from reference gene primers served as the basis for estimated nucleated cell counts. The data were produced by immunoSEQ multiplex PCR, yet TCRdb's version contains in-frame clones alone and is incomplete. V, J and clone size derive from that table, while D and trimming were established from the DNA sequence. The sample lists 120,000 or so clones, about 83% seen once, with under 4% in the top ten. V was clipped by 6 bases and J by 5 bases; unmatched bases: 7. Germline V gives CDR1 SGHNT, CDR2 YENEEA. The CDR3 is 14 amino acids. The TCR sequence derives from a man aged 60 to 69 with acute or convalescent COVID-19. The sample taken for sequencing was peripheral blood. The rearrangement joins TRBV11-3 to TRBJ2-1; 7 nucleotides agree with TRBD2. The CDR3 reads CASSLLAGHNEQFF. The CDR3 nucleotides are TGTGCCAGCAGTTTATTAGCGGGCCACAATGAGCAGTTCTTC.